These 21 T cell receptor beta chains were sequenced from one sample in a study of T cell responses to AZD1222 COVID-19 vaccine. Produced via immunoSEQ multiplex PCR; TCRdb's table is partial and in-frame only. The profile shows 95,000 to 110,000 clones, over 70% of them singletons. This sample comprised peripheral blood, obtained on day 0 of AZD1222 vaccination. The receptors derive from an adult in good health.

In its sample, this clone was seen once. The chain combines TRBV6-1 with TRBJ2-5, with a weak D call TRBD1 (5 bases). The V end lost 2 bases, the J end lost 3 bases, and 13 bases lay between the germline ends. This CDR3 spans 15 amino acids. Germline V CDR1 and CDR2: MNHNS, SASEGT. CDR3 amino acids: CASSESQGAEETQYF. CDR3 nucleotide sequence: TGTGCCAGCAGTGAAAGCCAAGGGGCAGAAGAGACCCAGTACTTC.

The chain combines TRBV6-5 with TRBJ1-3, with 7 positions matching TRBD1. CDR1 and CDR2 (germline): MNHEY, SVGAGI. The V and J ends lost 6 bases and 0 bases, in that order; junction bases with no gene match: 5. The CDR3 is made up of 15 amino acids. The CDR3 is CASSGGQLSGNTIYF. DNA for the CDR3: TGTGCCAGCAGCGGGGGACAGCTCTCTGGAAACACCATATATTTT.

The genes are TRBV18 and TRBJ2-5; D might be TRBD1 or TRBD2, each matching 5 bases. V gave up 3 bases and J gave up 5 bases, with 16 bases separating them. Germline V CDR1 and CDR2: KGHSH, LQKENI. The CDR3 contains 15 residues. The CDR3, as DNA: TGTGCCAGCTCACCGCAGGAAGGCAGGGAGGAGACCCAGTACTTC. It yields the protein CASSPQEGREETQYF.

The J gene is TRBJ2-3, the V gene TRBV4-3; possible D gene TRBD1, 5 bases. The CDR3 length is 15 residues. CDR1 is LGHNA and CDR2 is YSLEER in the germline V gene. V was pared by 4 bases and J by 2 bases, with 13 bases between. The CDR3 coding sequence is TGCGCCAGCAGCCCCCGGCAGGGAAACACAGATACGCAGTATTTT. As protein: CASSPRQGNTDTQYF.

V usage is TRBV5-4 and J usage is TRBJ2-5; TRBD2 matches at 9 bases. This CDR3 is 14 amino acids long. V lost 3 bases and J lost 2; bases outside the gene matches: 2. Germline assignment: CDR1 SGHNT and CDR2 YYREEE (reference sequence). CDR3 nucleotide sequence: TGTGCCAGCAGCTCGACTAGCGGACAAGAGACCCAGTACTTC. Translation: CASSSTSGQETQYF.

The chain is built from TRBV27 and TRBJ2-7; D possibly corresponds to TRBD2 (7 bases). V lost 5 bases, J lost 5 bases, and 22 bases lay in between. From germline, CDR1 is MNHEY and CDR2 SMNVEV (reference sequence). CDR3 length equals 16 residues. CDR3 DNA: TGTGCCAGCAGTCTAGGAGGGGGGGCTATGGAAGACGAGCAGTACTTC. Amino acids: CASSLGGGAMEDEQYF.

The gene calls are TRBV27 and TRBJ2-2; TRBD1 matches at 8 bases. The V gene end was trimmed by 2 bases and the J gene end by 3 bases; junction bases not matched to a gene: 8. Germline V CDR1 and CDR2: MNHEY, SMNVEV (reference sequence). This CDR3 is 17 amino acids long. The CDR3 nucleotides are TGTGCCAGCAGTTTACTCGGACAGGGAGTCTACACCGGGGAGCTGTTTTTT. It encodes CASSLLGQGVYTGELFF.

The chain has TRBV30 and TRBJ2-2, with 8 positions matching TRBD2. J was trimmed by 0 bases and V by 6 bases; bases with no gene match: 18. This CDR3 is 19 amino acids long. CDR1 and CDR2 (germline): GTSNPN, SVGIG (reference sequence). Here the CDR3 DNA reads TGTGCCTGTAATGACCCTCTTTACGGGAGGGCCCCGAACACCGGGGAGCTGTTTTTT. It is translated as CACNDPLYGRAPNTGELFF.

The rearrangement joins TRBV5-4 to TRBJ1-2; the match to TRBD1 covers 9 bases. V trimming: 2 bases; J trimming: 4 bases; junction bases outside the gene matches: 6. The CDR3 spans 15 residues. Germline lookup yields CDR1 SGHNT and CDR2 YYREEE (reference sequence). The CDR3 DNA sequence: TGTGCCAGCAGCTTACAGGGGGCAATAGGCTATGGCTACACCTTC. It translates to CASSLQGAIGYGYTF.

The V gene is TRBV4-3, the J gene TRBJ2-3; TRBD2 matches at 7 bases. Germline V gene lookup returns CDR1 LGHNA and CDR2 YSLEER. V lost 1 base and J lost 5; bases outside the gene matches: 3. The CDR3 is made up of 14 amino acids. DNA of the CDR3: TGCGCCAGCAGCCAAGGGGCGGGAGAAGATACGCAGTATTTT. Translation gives CASSQGAGEDTQYF.

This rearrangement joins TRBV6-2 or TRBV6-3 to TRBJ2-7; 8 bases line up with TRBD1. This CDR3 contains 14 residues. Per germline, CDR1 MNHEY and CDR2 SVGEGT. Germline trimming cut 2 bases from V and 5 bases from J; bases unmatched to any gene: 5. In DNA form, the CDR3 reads TGTGCCAGCAGTTACCGGGACAGGTTCGACGAGCAGTACTTC. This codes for CASSYRDRFDEQYF.

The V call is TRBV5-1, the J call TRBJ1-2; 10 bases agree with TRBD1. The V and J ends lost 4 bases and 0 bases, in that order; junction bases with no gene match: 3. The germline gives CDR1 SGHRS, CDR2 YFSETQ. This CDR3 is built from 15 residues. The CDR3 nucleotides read TGCGCCAGCAGCGACGGGACAGGGGCTAACTATGGCTACACCTTC. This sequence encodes CASSDGTGANYGYTF.

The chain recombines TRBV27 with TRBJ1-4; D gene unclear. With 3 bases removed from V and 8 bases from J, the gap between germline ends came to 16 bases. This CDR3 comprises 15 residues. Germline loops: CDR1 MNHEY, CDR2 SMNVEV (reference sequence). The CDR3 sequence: CASSLGNTKGEKLFF. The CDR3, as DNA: TGTGCCAGCAGTTTGGGGAACACGAAGGGCGAAAAACTGTTTTTT.

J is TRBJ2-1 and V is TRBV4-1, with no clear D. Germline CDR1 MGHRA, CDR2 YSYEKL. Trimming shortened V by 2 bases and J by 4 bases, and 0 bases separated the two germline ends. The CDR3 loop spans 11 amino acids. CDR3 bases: TGCGCCAGCAGCCAATACAATGAGCAGTTCTTC. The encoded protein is CASSQYNEQFF.

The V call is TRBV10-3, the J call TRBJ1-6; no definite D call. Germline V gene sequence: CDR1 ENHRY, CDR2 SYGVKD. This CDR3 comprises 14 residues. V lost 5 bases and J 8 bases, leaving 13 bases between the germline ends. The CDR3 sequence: CAISQERTHSPLHF. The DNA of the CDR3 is TGTGCCATCAGTCAGGAGCGGACCCATTCACCCCTCCACTTT.

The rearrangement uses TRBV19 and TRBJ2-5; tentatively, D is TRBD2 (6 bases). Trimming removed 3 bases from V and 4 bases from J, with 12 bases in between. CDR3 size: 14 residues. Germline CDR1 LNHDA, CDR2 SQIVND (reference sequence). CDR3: CASSISWRGETQYF. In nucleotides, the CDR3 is TGTGCCAGTAGTATCTCGTGGAGGGGAGAGACCCAGTACTTC.

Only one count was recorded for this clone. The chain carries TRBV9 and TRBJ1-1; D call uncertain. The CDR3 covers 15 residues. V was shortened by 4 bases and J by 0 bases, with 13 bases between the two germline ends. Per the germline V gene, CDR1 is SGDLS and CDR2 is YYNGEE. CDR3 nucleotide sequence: TGTGCCAGCAGCTACTCGGGCAACATGAACACTGAAGCTTTCTTT. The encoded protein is CASSYSGNMNTEAFF.

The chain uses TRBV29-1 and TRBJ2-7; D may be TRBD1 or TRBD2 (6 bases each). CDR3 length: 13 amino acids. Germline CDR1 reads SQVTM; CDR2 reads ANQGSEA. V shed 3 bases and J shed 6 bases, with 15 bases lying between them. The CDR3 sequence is CSVDRGVGGEQYF. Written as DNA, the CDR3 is TGCAGCGTTGACAGGGGAGTGGGGGGCGAGCAGTACTTC.

CDR3 sequence: CAISESTGAGKPQHF. The CDR3, as DNA: TGTGCCATCAGTGAGTCCACGGGGGCGGGAAAGCCCCAGCATTTT. The V call is TRBV10-3, the J call TRBJ1-5, with D possibly being TRBD1 (6 bases). Germline V gives CDR1 ENHRY, CDR2 SYGVKD. V was clipped by 0 bases and J by 8 bases, with 14 bases between them. CDR3 length: 15 residues.

Here the CDR3 reads CASSYGVTETNEKLFF. The CDR3 nucleotides read TGTGCCAGCAGTTACGGGGTGACGGAGACTAATGAAAAACTGTTTTTT. This sequence joins TRBV6-5 and TRBJ1-4; D unclear. The CDR3 consists of 16 residues. CDR1 is MNHEY and CDR2 is SVGAGI in the germline V gene. Trimming left V 2 bases short and J 2 bases short, with 12 bases between.

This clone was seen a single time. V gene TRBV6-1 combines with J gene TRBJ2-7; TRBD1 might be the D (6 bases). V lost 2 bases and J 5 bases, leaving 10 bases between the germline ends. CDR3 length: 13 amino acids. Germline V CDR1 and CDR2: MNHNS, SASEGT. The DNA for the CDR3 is TGTGCCAGCAGTGAACAGGGGCCGGACGAGCAGTACTTC. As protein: CASSEQGPDEQYF.